This TCR beta chain was documented in a study of blood T cell repertoires in COVID-19. About the study: The samples span acute and convalescent COVID-19 from the United States, Italy and Spain. PBMCs, B-cell-depleted T cells, or T cells provided the cDNA or gDNA that made up the material.

CDR1 LGHNT and CDR2 FRNRAP come from the germline V gene. The length of the CDR3 is 17 residues. V was clipped by 4 bases and J by 5 bases; unmatched bases: 11. Authors' processing steps: By means of reference gene primer amplification, nucleated cell counts were estimated. The protocol was immunoSEQ multiplex PCR, while the TCRdb copy is restricted to in-frame clones and leaves out a portion. V and J calls and clone size follow that table, whereas D and trimming were derived from the DNA. The sample records 45,000 to 55,000 clones, over 70% being singletons. V usage is TRBV12-5 and J usage is TRBJ2-2, with 9 bases fitting TRBD2. Source material: peripheral blood. The sequence came from a human donor in a cohort sampled during active COVID-19. The CDR3 spells CASGSSGTSPKTGELFF. The CDR3 coding sequence is TGTGCTAGTGGTTCGTCCGGGACTAGCCCAAAGACCGGGGAGCTGTTTTTT.